This TCR beta chain was observed in a study of identical twins' blood T cells. General observations from the study: Abundant TCRbeta CDR3s overlapped more between twins than with unrelated donors. Twin repertoire similarity may partly reflect shared environment.

This clonotype was detected ten times or more. Its antigen is undetermined. Likely shared infections and vaccines: all three twin pairs were reared together. Each CDR3 protein is one row after TCRdb ran MiXCR on the 5' RACE reads. This sample has fewer than 450,000 distinct CDR3 sequences, with about 28% found just once. The CDR3 is 11 amino acids. The germline gives CDR1 GTSNPN, CDR2 SVGIG (reference sequence). V lost 5 bases to trimming and J lost 6 bases, with 9 bases between them. The chain employs TRBV30 and TRBJ2-3; D possibly corresponds to TRBD1 (6 bases). The sequenced sample was PBMCs. The clonotype comes from a woman aged 18-50 years in good health. The CDR3 loop reads CAWGQRDTQYF. CDR3 nucleotides: TGTGCCTGGGGACAGCGCGATACGCAGTATTTT.